This TCR beta chain appears in the sequencing data of a study of T cell repertoires in cytomegalovirus infection. TCRdb reprocessed the reads with MiXCR, giving one entry per CDR3 protein. The sample carries a few hundred thousand distinct CDR3 sequences, 8% to 9.5% recorded once. V lost 5 bases and J lost 15; bases outside the gene matches: 19. Germline-derived CDR1 and CDR2 are SGHTA and FQGNSA. The CDR3 runs to 15 residues. Worth noting for this clonotype: It may be a read error: a sequence one base away is much more abundant.

The TCR originated in a human donor in good health (CMV status not recorded). Some clones in this sample may be carry-over from other donors' samples. The sequencing sample was made of PBMCs. The chain is built from TRBV7-2 and TRBJ2-3; 8 bases are shared with TRBD1. The CDR3 nucleotides read TGTGCCAGCAGCCCAGCGGACAGGGCAAAACGGGTATACTATTTT. Encoded protein: CASSPADRAKRVYYF.